These T cell receptor beta chains were read from a single sample in a study of T cells in Graves' hyperthyroidism and ophthalmopathy. TCRdb fed the multiplex PCR reads into MiXCR, producing one record per CDR3 protein. The sample includes about 370,000 distinct CDR3 sequences, roughly 15% of them seen just once. The material sequenced was blood. The receptors shown here come from a woman aged 55-69 years with Graves' ophthalmopathy. Each CDR3 is given with its conserved first and last residue.

>TRBV7-3|TRBJ2-3|14
CASSLGAGGGTQYF
>TRBV5-6|TRBJ1-2|12
CASSGVAGGYTF
>TRBV28|TRBJ2-2|14
CASSVAGFTGELFF
>TRBV25-1|TRBJ1-2|14
CASSESRTGYGYTF
>TRBV29-1|TRBJ1-1|13
CSVEEFGTGEAFF
>TRBV20-1|TRBJ1-5|13
CSALRQPRSPQHF
>TRBV5-1|TRBJ2-3|14
CASSFLAGEDTQYF
>TRBV3-1|TRBJ2-7|18
CASSLRGTSGRPHYEQYF
>TRBV5-6|TRBJ2-6|16
CASLRGTLSGANVLTF
>TRBV3-1|TRBJ2-3|17
CASSHLRTGKGTDTQYF
>TRBV29-1|TRBJ1-2|13
CSVEPGIEYGYTF
>TRBV3-1|TRBJ1-6|14
CASSQGAGVTPLHF
>TRBV7-3|TRBJ2-1|16
CASSLGWLASGNEQFF
>TRBV3-1|TRBJ2-1|15
CASSLLSGRGYEQFF
>TRBV19|TRBJ2-2|15
CASSRGGGGTGELFF
>TRBV6-1|TRBJ2-7|14
CASSGGRGLSEQYF
>TRBV4-2|TRBJ2-4|20
CASSQDPGLAGPEAKNIQYF
>TRBV14|TRBJ2-5|12
CASSLRTDAPYF
>TRBV6-4|TRBJ2-7|13
CASSVEGGYEQYF
>TRBV12-3/TRBV12-4|TRBJ2-2|16
CASRTGATVNTGELFF
>TRBV2|TRBJ2-1|17
CASSERGTTSLYNEQFF
>TRBV11-2|TRBJ2-1|16
CASSLRGSGSLDEQFF
>TRBV20-1|TRBJ2-3|15
CSAREGGRAGDTQYF
>TRBV28|TRBJ1-1|14
CASNPGGSTTEAFF
>TRBV24-1|TRBJ2-4|15
CATSQGTGLQNIQYF
>TRBV10-3|TRBJ2-7|13
CAIMRGPPYEQYF
>TRBV29-1|TRBJ2-7|14
CSVVLAGGWYEQYF
>TRBV2|TRBJ1-1|11
CANQGATEAFF
>TRBV27|TRBJ2-5|12
CASTGSGETQYF
>TRBV10-2|TRBJ2-2|13
CASSEWQTGELFF
>TRBV15|TRBJ2-7|15
CATSRGTTSAHEQYF
>TRBV3-1|TRBJ2-3|15
CASSQVGTSGDTQYF
>TRBV28|TRBJ2-4|15
CASSLAGGTKNIQYF
>TRBV20-1|TRBJ1-3|13
CSARGSTQDTIYF
>TRBV7-3|TRBJ1-1|14
CASSQEGFGTEAFF
>TRBV20-1|TRBJ2-1|15
CSARVTLAGGREQFF
>TRBV15|TRBJ2-7|15
CATSRTLGEYYEQYF
>TRBV30|TRBJ2-1|14
CAWGAGSSYNEQFF
>TRBV20-1|TRBJ2-7|14
CSASPGQGAYEQYF
>TRBV18|TRBJ1-4|15
CASSPFAGVEEKLFF
>TRBV5-1|TRBJ1-5|15
CASSLTPGPNQPQHF
>TRBV28|TRBJ2-7|15
CASTSPGTGYYEQYF
>TRBV2|TRBJ2-3|16
CASSALGRGIVDTQYF
>TRBV28|TRBJ2-7|13
CASSLTSTYEQYF
>TRBV5-6|TRBJ1-5|15
CANSSRRRGNQPQHF
>TRBV18|TRBJ2-3|15
CASSPGLAVQDMQYF
>TRBV19|TRBJ2-7|14
CASSTQGTLYEQYF
>TRBV2|TRBJ1-2|13
CASSEVAGKGYTF
>TRBV27|TRBJ2-7|14
CASSWTSGKYEQYF
>TRBV28|TRBJ2-7|16
CASHGTSGRAGYEQYF
>TRBV2|TRBJ2-3|11
CAGGRTDTQYF
>TRBV4-1|TRBJ2-7|15
CASRPGQGDPYEQYF
>TRBV3-1|TRBJ1-1|14
CASSQRETNTEAFF
>TRBV12-3/TRBV12-4|TRBJ2-7|18
CASSPKRRLAGTWGEQYF
>TRBV6-1|TRBJ2-2|14
CASKVAANTGELFF